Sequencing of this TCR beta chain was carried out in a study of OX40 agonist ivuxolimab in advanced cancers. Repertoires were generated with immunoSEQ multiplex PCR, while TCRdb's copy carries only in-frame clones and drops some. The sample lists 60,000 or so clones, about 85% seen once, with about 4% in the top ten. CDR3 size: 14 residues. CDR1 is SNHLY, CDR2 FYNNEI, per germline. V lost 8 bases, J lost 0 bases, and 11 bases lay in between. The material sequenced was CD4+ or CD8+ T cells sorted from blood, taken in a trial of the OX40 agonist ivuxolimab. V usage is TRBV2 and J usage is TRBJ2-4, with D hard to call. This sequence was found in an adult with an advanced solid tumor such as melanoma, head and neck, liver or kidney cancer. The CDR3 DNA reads TGTGCCAGCCGGACCCCCCTAGCCAAAAACATTCAGTACTTC. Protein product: CASRTPLAKNIQYF.